The clone carrying this TCR beta chain has a single count. The CDR3 spans 18 residues. The assay was immunoSEQ multiplex PCR, and TCRdb's table has in-frame clones only and misses some. The sample consists of fewer than 250,000 clones, 88% of them appearing once. This record belongs to a study of blood T cell repertoires in COVID-19. The sample comprised peripheral blood. The TCR sequence derives from a middle-aged man with acute or convalescent COVID-19. This chain connects TRBV21-1 to TRBJ2-1; the tabulated D call, TRBD2, remains unverified against the DNA. TRBV21-1 is a listed pseudogene. CDR3: CASSKEWPSLEFYNEQFF. The CDR3 coding sequence is TGTGCCAGCAGCAAAGAATGGCCTAGCCTAGAGTTCTACAATGAGCAGTTCTTC.